The rows below give T cell receptor beta chains drawn from one sample of a study of T cells in narcolepsy. Generated by immunoSEQ multiplex PCR, the TCRdb table keeps only in-frame clones and is missing some. The sample yields under 30,000 clones, about 85% seen once. Sequenced: CD45RA- memory CD4+ T cells from PBMCs. Receptor source: a human donor with narcolepsy. Both conserved end residues are part of each CDR3. D genes are given only for firm matches. A clone size is listed for some rows: how often the clone was seen (once, few, many), or a class if it is expanded.

>TRBJ1-2|NA|NA|TRBV19
CAQASDGGCGGYTF
TGTGCCCAAGCCTCGGACGGAGGTTGTGGTGGCTACACCTTC
>TRBJ2-3|NA|NA|TRBV4-1
CASSQARGSYADTQYF
TGCGCCAGCAGCCAAGCCCGGGGCTCTTATGCAGATACGCAGTATTTT
>TRBJ1-1|NA|NA|TRBV2
CASSGSREATEAFF
TGTGCCAGCAGTGGAAGCAGGGAGGCCACTGAAGCTTTCTTT
>TRBJ2-1|NA|NA|TRBV25-1
CASSEWRASYNEQFF
TGTGCCAGCAGTGAATGGCGGGCATCCTACAATGAGCAGTTCTTC
>TRBJ1-5|NA|NA|TRBV5-8
CASSILDGNVQPQHF
TGTGCCAGCAGCATACTGGACGGTAATGTGCAGCCCCAGCATTTT
>TRBJ2-2|NA|NA|TRBV5-6
CASSLGLRTAGTGELFF
TGTGCCAGCAGCTTGGGGTTGAGGACAGCGGGCACCGGGGAGCTGTTTTTT
>TRBJ1-4|NA|NA|TRBV7-9
CASSLVQDGEKLFF
TGTGCCAGCAGCTTAGTGCAGGACGGTGAAAAACTGTTTTTT
>TRBJ2-3|TRBD2|NA|TRBV25-1
CASGTSGGAGGADTQYF
TGTGCCAGCGGGACTAGCGGGGGGGCTGGGGGCGCAGATACGCAGTATTTT
>TRBJ2-7|TRBD1|NA|TRBV6-5
CASSSTWTGRGYEQYF
TGTGCCAGCAGTTCGACCTGGACAGGGAGAGGGTACGAGCAGTACTTC
>TRBJ1-2|NA|NA|TRBV5-6
CASSLAGQVDNYGYTF
TGTGCCAGCAGCTTGGCCGGCCAGGTCGATAACTATGGCTACACCTTC
>TRBJ2-7|NA|NA|TRBV7-2
CASSLLAGVSHEQYF
TGTGCCAGCAGCTTACTTGCAGGGGTTAGCCACGAGCAGTACTTC
>TRBJ2-7|NA|NA|TRBV19
CASSIAQNSYEQYF
TGTGCCAGTAGTATCGCACAGAACTCCTACGAGCAGTACTTC
>TRBJ1-1|NA|NA|TRBV25-1
CASSAGAEAFF
TGTGCCAGCAGTGCCGGGGCTGAAGCTTTCTTT
>TRBJ1-4|NA|NA|TRBV10-3
CAISESGTGRPNEKLFF
TGTGCCATCAGTGAGTCCGGGACGGGACGACCAAATGAAAAACTGTTTTTT
>TRBJ2-7|TRBD2|once|TRBV5-5
CASSRSGGAGRSEQYF
TGTGCCAGCAGCCGGAGCGGGGGGGCCGGTCGCTCCGAGCAGTACTTC
>TRBJ2-3|TRBD2|NA|TRBV4-2
CASALGSGGLDTQYF
TGTGCCAGCGCCCTGGGCAGCGGGGGGCTAGATACGCAGTATTTT
>TRBJ1-1|NA|NA|TRBV11-3
CASSSGVSHMNTEAFF
TGTGCCAGCAGCTCGGGGGTCAGCCACATGAACACTGAAGCTTTCTTT
>TRBJ2-3|TRBD1|once|TRBV6-5
CASSRDRGSTDTQYF
TGTGCCAGCAGTCGGGACAGGGGGTCAACAGATACGCAGTATTTT
>TRBJ2-1|NA|NA|TRBV5-1
CASNPGINYNEQFF
TGCGCCAGTAACCCAGGGATTAACTACAATGAGCAGTTCTTC
>TRBJ2-7|NA|NA|TRBV7-9
CASSLAPLYEQYF
TGTGCCAGCAGCTTAGCGCCTTTGTACGAGCAGTACTTC
>TRBJ2-7|NA|NA|TRBV5-6
CASSLGIEQYF
TGTGCCAGCAGCTTGGGAATCGAGCAGTACTTC
>TRBJ1-6|NA|NA|TRBV2
CASNSAGSNSPLHF
TGTGCCAGCAACTCAGCAGGGTCTAATTCACCCCTCCACTTT
>TRBJ2-7|TRBD1|NA|TRBV28
CASSSPISRQGARSYEQYF
TGTGCCAGCAGTTCGCCTATATCTCGACAGGGGGCGCGCTCCTACGAGCAGTACTTC
>TRBJ2-7|NA|NA|TRBV7-9
CASSLLRSRAYEQYF
TGTGCCAGCAGCTTATTGCGGTCAAGAGCCTACGAGCAGTACTTC
>TRBJ2-5|NA|NA|TRBV5-1
CASSLVPGAQETQYF
TGCGCCAGCAGCTTGGTACCAGGGGCTCAAGAGACCCAGTACTTC
>TRBJ2-2|NA|NA|TRBV21-1
CASSKDGGRTGELFF
TGTGCCAGCAGCAAAGACGGGGGGCGAACCGGGGAGCTGTTTTTT
>TRBJ2-5|TRBD2|NA|TRBV7-2
CASSLKMTSGVQETQYF
TGTGCCAGCAGCTTAAAGATGACTAGCGGAGTCCAAGAGACCCAGTACTTC
>TRBJ2-5|NA|NA|TRBV4-1
CASSQEAGDGKTQYF
TGCGCCAGCAGCCAAGAAGCCGGAGACGGGAAGACCCAGTACTTC
>TRBJ1-2|NA|NA|TRBV7-9
CASSLLVSQSSGYTF
TGTGCCAGCAGCTTACTGGTCAGCCAGAGCTCTGGCTACACCTTC
>TRBJ2-5|NA|NA|TRBV13
CASSVAGQETQYF
TGTGCCAGCAGTGTCGCGGGACAAGAGACCCAGTACTTC